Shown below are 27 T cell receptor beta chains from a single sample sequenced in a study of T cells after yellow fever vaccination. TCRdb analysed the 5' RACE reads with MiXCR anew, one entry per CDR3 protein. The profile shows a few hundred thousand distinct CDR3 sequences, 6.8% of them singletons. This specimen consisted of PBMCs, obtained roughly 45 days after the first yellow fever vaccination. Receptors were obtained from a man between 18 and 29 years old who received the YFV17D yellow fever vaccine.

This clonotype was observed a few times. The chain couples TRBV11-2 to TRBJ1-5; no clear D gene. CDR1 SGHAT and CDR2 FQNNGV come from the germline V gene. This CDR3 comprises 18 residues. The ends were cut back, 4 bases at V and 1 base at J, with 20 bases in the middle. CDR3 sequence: CASSWGPGVGGSNQPQHF. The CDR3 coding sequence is TGTGCCAGCAGCTGGGGTCCGGGTGTCGGAGGCAGCAATCAGCCCCAGCATTTT.

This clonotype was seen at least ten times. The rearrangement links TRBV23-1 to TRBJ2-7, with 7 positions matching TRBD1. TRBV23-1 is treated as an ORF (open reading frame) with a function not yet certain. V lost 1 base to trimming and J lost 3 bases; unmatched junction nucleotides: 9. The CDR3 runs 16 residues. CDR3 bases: TGCGCCAGCAGTCAATTACACACGGGACAGTACTACGAGCAGTACGTC. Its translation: CASSQLHTGQYYEQYV.

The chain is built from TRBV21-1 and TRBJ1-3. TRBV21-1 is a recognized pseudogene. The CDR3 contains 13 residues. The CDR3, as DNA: TGTGCCAGTCGGCGGGGGGTTGGAAACACCATATATTTT. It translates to CASRRGVGNTIYF.

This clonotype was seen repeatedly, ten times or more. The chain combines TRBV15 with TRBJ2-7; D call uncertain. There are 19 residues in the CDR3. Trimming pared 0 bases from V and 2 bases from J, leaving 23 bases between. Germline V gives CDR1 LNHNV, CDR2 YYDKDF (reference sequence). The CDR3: CATSRDRVLGRFLPYEQYV. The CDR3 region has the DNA TGTGCCACCAGCAGAGATAGGGTCCTAGGCAGGTTTTTGCCCTACGAGCAGTACGTC.

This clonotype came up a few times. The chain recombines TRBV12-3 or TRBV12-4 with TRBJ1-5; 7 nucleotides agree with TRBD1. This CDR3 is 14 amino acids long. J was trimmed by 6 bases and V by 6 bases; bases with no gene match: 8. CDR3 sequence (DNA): TGTGCCAGCAGCCGAGACAGGGAGACTCAGCCCCAGCATTTT. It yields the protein CASSRDRETQPQHF.

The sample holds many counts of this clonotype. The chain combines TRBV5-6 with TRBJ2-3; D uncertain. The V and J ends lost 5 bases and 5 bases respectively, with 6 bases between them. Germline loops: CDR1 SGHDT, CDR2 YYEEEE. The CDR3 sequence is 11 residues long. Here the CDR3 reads CASSFGDTQYF. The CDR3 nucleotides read TGTGCCAGCAGTTTCGGAGATACGCAGTATTTT.

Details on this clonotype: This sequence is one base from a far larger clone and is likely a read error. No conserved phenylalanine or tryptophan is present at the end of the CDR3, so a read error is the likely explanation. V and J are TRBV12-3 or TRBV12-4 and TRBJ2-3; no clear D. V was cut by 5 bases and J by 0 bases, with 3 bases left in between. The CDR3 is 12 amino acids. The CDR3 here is CASSPSTDTQYY. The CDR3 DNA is TGTGCCAGCAGTCCCAGCACAGATACGCAGTATTAT.

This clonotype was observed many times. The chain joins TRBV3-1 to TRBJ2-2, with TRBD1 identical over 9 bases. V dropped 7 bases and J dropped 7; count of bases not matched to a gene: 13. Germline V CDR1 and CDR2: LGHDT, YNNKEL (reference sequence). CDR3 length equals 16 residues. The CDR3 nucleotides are TGTGCCAGCATATCGTCCGGGACAGGGAAGGTCGGGGAGCTGTTTTTT. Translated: CASISSGTGKVGELFF.

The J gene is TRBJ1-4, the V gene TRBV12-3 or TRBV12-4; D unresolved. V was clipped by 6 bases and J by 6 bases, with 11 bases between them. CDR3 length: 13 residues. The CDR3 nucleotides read TGTGCCAGCAGCCGAGGCATAGATGAAAAACTGTTTTTT. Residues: CASSRGIDEKLFF.

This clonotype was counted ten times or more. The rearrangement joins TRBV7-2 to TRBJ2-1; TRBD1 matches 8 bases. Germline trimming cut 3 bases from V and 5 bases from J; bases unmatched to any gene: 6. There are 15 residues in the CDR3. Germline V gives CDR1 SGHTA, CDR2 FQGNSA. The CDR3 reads CASSFQGALNNEQFF. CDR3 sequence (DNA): TGTGCCAGCAGCTTCCAGGGGGCTTTGAACAATGAGCAGTTCTTC.

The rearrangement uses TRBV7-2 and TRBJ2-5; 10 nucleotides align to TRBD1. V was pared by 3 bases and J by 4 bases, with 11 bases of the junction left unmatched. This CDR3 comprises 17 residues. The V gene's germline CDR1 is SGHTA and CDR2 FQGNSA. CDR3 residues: CASSFFFADRGLETQYF. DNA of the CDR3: TGTGCCAGCAGCTTCTTCTTTGCCGACAGGGGGCTAGAGACCCAGTACTTC.

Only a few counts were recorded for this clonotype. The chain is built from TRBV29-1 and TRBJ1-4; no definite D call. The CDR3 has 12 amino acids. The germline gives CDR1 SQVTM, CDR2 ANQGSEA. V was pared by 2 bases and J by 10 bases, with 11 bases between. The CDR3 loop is CSVERRVGKLFF. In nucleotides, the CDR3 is TGCAGCGTTGAACGGAGGGTCGGAAAACTGTTTTTT.

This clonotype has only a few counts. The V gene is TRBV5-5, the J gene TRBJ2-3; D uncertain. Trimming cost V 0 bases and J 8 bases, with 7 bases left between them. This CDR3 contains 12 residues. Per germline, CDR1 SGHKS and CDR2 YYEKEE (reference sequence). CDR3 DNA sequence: TGTGCCAGCAGCTTGGATTCGACTACGCAGTATTTT. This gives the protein CASSLDSTTQYF.

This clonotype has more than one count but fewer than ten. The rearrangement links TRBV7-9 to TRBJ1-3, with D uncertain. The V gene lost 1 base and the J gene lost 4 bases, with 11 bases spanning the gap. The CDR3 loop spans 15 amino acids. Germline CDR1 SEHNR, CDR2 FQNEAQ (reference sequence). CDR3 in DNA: TGTGCCAGCAGCTTAGGAGGTACAACGGGAAACACCATATATTTT. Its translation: CASSLGGTTGNTIYF.

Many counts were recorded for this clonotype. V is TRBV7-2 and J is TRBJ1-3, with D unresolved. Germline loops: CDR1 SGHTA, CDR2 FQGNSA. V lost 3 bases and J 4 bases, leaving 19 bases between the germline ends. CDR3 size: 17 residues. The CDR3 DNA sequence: TGTGCCAGCAGCTTCGCACCGGGCCTACGGCCCGGAAACACCATATATTTT. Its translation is CASSFAPGLRPGNTIYF.

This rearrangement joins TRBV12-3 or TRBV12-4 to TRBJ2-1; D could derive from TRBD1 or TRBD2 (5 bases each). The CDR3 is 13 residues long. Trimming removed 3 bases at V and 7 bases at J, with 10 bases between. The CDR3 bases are TGTGCCAGCAGTTTTCGAGGGGAAAATGAGCAGTTCTTC. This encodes CASSFRGENEQFF.

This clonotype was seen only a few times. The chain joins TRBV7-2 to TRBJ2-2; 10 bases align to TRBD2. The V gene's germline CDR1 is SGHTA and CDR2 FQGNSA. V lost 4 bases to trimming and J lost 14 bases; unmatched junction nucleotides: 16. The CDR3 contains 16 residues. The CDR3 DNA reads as TGTGCCAGCAGCTCGAAATGGCCTACTAGCGGGGTGGACCTGTTTTTT. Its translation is CASSSKWPTSGVDLFF. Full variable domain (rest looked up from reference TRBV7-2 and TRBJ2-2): GAGVSQSPSNKVTEKGKDVELRCDPISGHTALYWYRQSLGQGLEFLIYFQGNSAPDKSGLPSDRFSAERTGGSVSTLTIQRTQQEDSAVYLCASSSKWPTSGVDLFFGEGSRLTVL.

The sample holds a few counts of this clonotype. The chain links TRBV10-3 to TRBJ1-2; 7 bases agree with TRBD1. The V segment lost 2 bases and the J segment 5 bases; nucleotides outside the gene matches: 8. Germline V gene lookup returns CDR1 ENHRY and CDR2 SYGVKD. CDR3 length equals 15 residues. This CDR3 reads CAISEGTVVAYGYTF. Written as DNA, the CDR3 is TGTGCCATCAGTGAGGGGACAGTGGTAGCATATGGCTACACCTTC.

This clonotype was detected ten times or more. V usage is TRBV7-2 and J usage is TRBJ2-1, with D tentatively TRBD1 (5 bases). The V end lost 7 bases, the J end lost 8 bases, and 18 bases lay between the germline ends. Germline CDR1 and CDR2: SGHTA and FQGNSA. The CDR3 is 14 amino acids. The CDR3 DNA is TGTGCCAGCAACCCTAGGTTGGGGCAGGATGAGCAGTTCTTC. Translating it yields CASNPRLGQDEQFF.

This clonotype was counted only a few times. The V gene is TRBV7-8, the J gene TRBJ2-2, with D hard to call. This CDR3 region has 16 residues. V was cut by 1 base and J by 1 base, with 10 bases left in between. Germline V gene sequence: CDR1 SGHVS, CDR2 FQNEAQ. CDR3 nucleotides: TGTGCCAGCAGCTTAGGAGCCGTCGGGAACACCGGGGAGCTGTTTTTT. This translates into CASSLGAVGNTGELFF.

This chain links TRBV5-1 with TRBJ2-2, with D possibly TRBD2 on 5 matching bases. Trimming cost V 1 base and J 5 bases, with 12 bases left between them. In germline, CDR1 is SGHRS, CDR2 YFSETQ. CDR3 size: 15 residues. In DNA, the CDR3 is TGCGCCAGCAGCTTGATCACGGGGTCGACCGGGGAGCTGTTTTTT. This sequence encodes CASSLITGSTGELFF.

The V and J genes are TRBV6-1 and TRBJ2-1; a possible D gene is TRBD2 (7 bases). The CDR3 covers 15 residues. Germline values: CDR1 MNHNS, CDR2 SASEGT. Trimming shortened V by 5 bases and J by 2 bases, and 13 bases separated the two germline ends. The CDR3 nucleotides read TGTGCCAGCAGTCGCAACGGGGGGCCCTACAATGAGCAGTTCTTC. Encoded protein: CASSRNGGPYNEQFF.

The CDR3: CASSAWTGKETQYF. For the CDR3, the DNA is TGTGCCAGCAGTGCCTGGACAGGGAAAGAGACCCAGTACTTC. This chain uses TRBV6-4 with TRBJ2-5; 8 bases align to TRBD1. The CDR3 runs 14 residues. With V trimmed by 4 bases and J by 3 bases, 4 bases remained unmatched. Germline CDR1 is MRHNA and CDR2 is SNTAGT.

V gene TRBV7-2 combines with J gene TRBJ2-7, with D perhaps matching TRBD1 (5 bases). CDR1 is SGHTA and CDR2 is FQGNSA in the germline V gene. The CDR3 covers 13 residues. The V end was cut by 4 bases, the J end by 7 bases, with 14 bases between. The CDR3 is CASSSGRVLEQYF. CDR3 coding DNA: TGTGCCAGCAGCTCAGGCAGGGTGTTGGAGCAGTACTTC.

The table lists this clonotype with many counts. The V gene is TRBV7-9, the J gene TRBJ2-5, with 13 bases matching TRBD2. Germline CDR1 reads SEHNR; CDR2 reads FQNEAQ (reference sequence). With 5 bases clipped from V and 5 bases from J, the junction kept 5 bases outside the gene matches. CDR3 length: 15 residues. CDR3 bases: TGTGCCAGCAGCCCGGGACTAGCGGGGTTGGAGACCCAGTACTTC. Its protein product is CASSPGLAGLETQYF. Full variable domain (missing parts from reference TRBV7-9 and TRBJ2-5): DTGVSQNPRHKITKRGQNVTFRCDPISEHNRLYWYRQTLGQGPEFLTYFQNEAQLEKSRLLSDRFSAERPKGSFSTLEIQRTEQGDSAMYLCASSPGLAGLETQYFGPGTRLLVL.

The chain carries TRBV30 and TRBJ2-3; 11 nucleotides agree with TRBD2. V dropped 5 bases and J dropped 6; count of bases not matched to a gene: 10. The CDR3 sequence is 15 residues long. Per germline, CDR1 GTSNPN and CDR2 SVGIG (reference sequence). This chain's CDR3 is CAWGEGSGGVDTQYF. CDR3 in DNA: TGTGCCTGGGGAGAAGGTAGCGGGGGGGTGGATACGCAGTATTTT.

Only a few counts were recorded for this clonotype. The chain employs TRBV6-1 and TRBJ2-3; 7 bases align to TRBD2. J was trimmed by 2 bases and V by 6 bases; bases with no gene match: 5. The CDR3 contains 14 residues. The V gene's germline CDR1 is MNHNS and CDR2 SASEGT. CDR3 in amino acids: CASSLADVTDTQYF. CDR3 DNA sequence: TGTGCCAGCAGCCTAGCGGACGTCACAGATACGCAGTATTTT.